Each of the 14 T cell receptor beta chains below was sequenced from the same sample in a study of blood T cell repertoires in COVID-19. The data were produced by immunoSEQ multiplex PCR, yet TCRdb's version contains in-frame clones alone and is incomplete. In the table there are 200,000 to 250,000 clones, roughly 79% of which are singletons. The sample was peripheral blood. The receptors here all came from a woman older than 75 with acute or convalescent COVID-19.

This clone has more than one count but fewer than ten. The chain joins TRBV6-2 or TRBV6-3 to TRBJ2-1; 8 nucleotides match TRBD2. Germline loops: CDR1 MNHEY, CDR2 SVGEGT. J gave up 8 bases and V 2 bases, and 5 bases lay outside the gene matches. CDR3 size: 14 residues. CDR3 DNA sequence: TGTGCCAGCAGTTACCTAGCGGGCGGGGATGAGCAGTTCTTC. Encoded protein: CASSYLAGGDEQFF.

The chain links TRBV29-1 to TRBJ2-7; 10 bases align to TRBD2. Trimming took 6 bases from V and 7 from J; bases not matched to a gene: 9. CDR1 SQVTM and CDR2 ANQGSEA come from the germline V gene. There are 13 residues in the CDR3. The CDR3 spells CSVQKLAGREQYF. In nucleotides, the CDR3 is TGCAGCGTCCAGAAACTAGCGGGAAGGGAGCAGTACTTC.

This chain joins TRBV3-1 (or the pseudogene TRBV3-2) and TRBJ2-1, with 13 bases lining up with TRBD2. Germline lookup yields CDR1 LGHDT and CDR2 YNNKEL (reference sequence). The length of the CDR3 is 16 residues. V gave up 4 bases and J gave up 8 bases; unmatched junction bases: 8. DNA of the CDR3: TGTGCCAGCAGCCGCCGACTAGCGGGGGGAATCGATGAGCAGTTCTTC. It translates to CASSRRLAGGIDEQFF.

The chain carries TRBV9 and TRBJ1-2; D might be TRBD1 (5 bases). CDR1 is SGDLS and CDR2 is YYNGEE in the germline V gene. This CDR3 has 13 residues. V was clipped by 5 bases and J by 8 bases, with 16 bases between them. CDR3 residues: CASSSDSLGGYTF. CDR3 in DNA: TGTGCCAGCAGTTCCGACAGCTTGGGGGGCTACACCTTC.

The rearrangement joins TRBV6-2 or TRBV6-3 to TRBJ2-5; tentatively, D is TRBD2 (6 bases). V lost 2 bases and J 2 bases, leaving 9 bases between the germline ends. Germline CDR1 MNHEY, CDR2 SVGEGT. There are 14 residues in the CDR3. The CDR3 sequence: CASSYTGGQETQYF. In nucleotides, the CDR3 is TGTGCCAGCAGTTACACCGGGGGACAAGAGACCCAGTACTTC.

The V call is TRBV5-1, the J call TRBJ2-5; D might be TRBD2 (5 bases). Trimming took 0 bases from V and 5 from J, leaving 17 bases between them. The CDR3 contains 16 residues. CDR1 and CDR2 (germline): SGHRS, YFSETQ. CDR3 nucleotide sequence: TGCGCCAGCAGCTTGGTTCCGGGCTTGACGGGGGAGACCCAGTACTTC. The encoded protein is CASSLVPGLTGETQYF.

The genes are TRBV7-9 and TRBJ1-1; D is uncertain. Germline V gene lookup returns CDR1 SEHNR and CDR2 FQNEAQ (reference sequence). V lost 1 base and J lost 6, with 12 bases in between. The CDR3 has 14 residues. CDR3 in amino acids: CASSLVRSSPEAFF. DNA of the CDR3: TGTGCCAGCAGCTTAGTTCGCAGTTCTCCTGAAGCTTTCTTT.

This clone has just one count. The chain uses TRBV29-1 and TRBJ2-1; no firm D call. This CDR3 is built from 13 residues. V lost 7 bases and J 0 bases, leaving 10 bases between the germline ends. Germline V gene lookup returns CDR1 SQVTM and CDR2 ANQGSEA. The CDR3 DNA sequence: TGCAGCGCCGACTCCAGCTCCTACAATGAGCAGTTCTTC. This sequence encodes CSADSSSYNEQFF.

The chain uses TRBV3-1 (or the pseudogene TRBV3-2) and TRBJ2-2; 8 bases are a match to TRBD2. The CDR3 runs 16 residues. The ends lost 4 bases at V and 5 bases at J; junction bases unmatched: 9. Germline V gives CDR1 LGHDT, CDR2 YNNKEL (reference sequence). CDR3 nucleotides: TGTGCCAGCAGCCCGAACGGGCTAGCGGGTACCGGGGAGCTGTTTTTT. The encoded protein is CASSPNGLAGTGELFF.

This chain joins TRBV12-3 or TRBV12-4 and TRBJ1-2; TRBD1 is a possible D gene (6 bases). Trimming cost V 4 bases and J 8 bases, with 8 bases left between them. This CDR3 has 11 residues. The chain's CDR3 is CASSSGDGYTF. As DNA, the CDR3 is TGTGCCAGCAGTTCAGGGGACGGCTACACCTTC.

The chain uses TRBV7-9 and TRBJ2-3; 8 nucleotides agree with TRBD2. The CDR3 is 16 amino acids. J lost 2 bases, V lost 2 bases, and 6 bases had no gene match. Germline CDR1 reads SEHNR; CDR2 reads FQNEAQ (reference sequence). The CDR3 DNA follows: TGTGCCAGCAGCTTACGAGCGGGAGCTCTCACAGATACGCAGTATTTT. Amino acids: CASSLRAGALTDTQYF.

The chain carries TRBV7-2 and TRBJ2-1; TRBD1 matches at 12 bases. The V and J ends lost 5 bases and 2 bases, in that order; junction bases with no gene match: 10. Germline assignment: CDR1 SGHTA and CDR2 FQGNSA. The CDR3 has 18 residues. CDR3 nucleotides: TGTGCCAGCAGCGCACACCGGGACAGGGGGCTGGCCTACAATGAGCAGTTCTTC. This sequence encodes CASSAHRDRGLAYNEQFF.

The chain links TRBV6-1 to TRBJ1-4; TRBD1 is a possible D gene (5 bases). In germline, CDR1 is MNHNS, CDR2 SASEGT. Trimming took 7 bases from V and 4 from J, leaving 13 bases between them. The CDR3 consists of 14 residues. CDR3 sequence: CASKIQALNEKLFF. In DNA, the CDR3 is TGTGCCAGCAAGATACAGGCGCTTAATGAAAAACTGTTTTTT.

The chain employs TRBV9 and TRBJ1-2; D remains ambiguous. The CDR3 runs to 15 residues. The germline V gene encodes CDR1 SGDLS and CDR2 YYNGEE. V was cut by 1 base and J by 1 base, with 11 bases left in between. This chain's CDR3 is CASSVNPVLNYGYTF. The DNA for the CDR3 is TGTGCCAGCAGCGTAAATCCGGTCCTTAACTATGGCTACACCTTC. Drawing the rest from reference TRBV9 and TRBJ1-2, the complete variable domain is DSGVTQTPKHLITATGQRVTLRCSPRSGDLSVYWYQQSLDQGLQFLIQYYNGEERAKGNILERFSAQQFPDLHSELNLSSLELGDSALYFCASSVNPVLNYGYTFGSGTRLTVV.